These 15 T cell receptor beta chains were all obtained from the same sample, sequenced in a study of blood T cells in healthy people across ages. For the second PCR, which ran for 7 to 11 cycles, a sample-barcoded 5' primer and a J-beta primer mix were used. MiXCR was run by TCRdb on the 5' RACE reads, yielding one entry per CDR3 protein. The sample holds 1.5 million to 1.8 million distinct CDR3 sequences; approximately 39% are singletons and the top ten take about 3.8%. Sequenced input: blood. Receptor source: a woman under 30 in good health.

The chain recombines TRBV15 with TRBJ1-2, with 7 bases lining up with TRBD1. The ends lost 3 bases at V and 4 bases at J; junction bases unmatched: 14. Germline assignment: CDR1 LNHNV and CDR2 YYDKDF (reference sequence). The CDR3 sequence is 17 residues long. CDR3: CATSSGLTPGQSYGYTF. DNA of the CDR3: TGTGCCACCAGCAGCGGACTTACCCCGGGACAGTCCTATGGCTACACCTTC.

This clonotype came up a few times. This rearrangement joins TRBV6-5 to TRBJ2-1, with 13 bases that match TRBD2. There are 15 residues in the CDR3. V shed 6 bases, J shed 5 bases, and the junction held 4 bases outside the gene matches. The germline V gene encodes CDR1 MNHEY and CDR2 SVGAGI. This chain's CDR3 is CASRPTSGRNNEQFF. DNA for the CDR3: TGTGCCAGCAGACCGACTAGCGGGAGGAACAATGAGCAGTTCTTC.

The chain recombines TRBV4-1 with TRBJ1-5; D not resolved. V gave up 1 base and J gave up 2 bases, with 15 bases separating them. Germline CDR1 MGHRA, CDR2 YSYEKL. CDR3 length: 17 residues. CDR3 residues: CASSQVKGRIRNQPQHF. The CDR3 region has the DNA TGCGCCAGCAGCCAAGTAAAGGGTCGCATACGCAATCAGCCCCAGCATTTT.

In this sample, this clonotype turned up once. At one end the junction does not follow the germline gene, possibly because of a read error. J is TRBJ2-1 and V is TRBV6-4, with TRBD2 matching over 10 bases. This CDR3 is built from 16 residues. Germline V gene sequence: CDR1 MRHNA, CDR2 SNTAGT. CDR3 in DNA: TGTGCCAACAGTGAGATGGCTAGCGGGAGTTACAATGAGCAGTTCTTC. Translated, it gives CANSEMASGSYNEQFF.

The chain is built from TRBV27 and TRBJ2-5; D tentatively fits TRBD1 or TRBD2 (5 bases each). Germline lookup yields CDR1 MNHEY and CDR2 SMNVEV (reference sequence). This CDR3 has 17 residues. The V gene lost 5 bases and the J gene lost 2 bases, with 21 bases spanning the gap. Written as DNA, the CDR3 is TGTGCCAGCAGTACCCCGGGGCTAGTGGGATTACAAGAGACCCAGTACTTC. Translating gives CASSTPGLVGLQETQYF.

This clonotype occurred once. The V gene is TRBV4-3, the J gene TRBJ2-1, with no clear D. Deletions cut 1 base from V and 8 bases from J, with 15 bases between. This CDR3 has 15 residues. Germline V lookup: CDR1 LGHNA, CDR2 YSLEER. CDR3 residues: CASSQGRAQTDEQFF. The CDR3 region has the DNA TGCGCCAGCAGCCAAGGACGAGCGCAGACGGATGAGCAGTTCTTC.

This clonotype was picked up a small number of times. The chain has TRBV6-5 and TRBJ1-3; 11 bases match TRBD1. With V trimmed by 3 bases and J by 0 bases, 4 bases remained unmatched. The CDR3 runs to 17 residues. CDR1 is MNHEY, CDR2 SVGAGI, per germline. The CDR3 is CASSYSGTGGSGNTIYF. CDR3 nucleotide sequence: TGTGCCAGCAGTTATTCCGGGACAGGGGGCTCTGGAAACACCATATATTTT.

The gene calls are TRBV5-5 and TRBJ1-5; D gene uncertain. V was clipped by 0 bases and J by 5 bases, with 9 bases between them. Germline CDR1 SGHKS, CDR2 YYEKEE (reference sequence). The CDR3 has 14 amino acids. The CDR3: CASSLGTDYQPQHF. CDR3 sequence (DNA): TGTGCCAGCAGCTTGGGTACAGATTATCAGCCCCAGCATTTT. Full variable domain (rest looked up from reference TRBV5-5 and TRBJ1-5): DAGVTQSPTHLIKTRGQQVTLRCSPISGHKSVSWYQQVLGQGPQFIFQYYEKEERGRGNFPDRFSARQFPNYSSELNVNALLLGDSALYLCASSLGTDYQPQHFGDGTRLSIL.

The CDR3 region is CASRLQGATDTQYF. CDR3 DNA: TGTGCCAGCAGGTTACAGGGGGCGACAGATACGCAGTATTTT. V usage is TRBV7-9 and J usage is TRBJ2-3; 9 nucleotides agree with TRBD1. The CDR3 spans 14 residues. CDR1 is SEHNR, CDR2 FQNEAQ, per germline (reference sequence). Losses at the gene ends were 6 bases for V and 3 bases for J; bases not matched to a gene: 4.

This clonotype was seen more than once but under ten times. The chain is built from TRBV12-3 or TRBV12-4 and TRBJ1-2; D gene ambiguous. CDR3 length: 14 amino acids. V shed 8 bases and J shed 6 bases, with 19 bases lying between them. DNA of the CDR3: TGTGCCAGCCAGATCCGGGAGGCTATGGATGGCTACACCTTC. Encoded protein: CASQIREAMDGYTF.

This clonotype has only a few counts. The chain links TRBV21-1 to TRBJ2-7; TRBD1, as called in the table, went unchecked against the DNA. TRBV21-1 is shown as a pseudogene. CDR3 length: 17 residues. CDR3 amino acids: CASSAYSHRGVGYEQYF. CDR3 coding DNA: TGTGCCAGCAGCGCGTACAGTCACAGGGGAGTGGGCTACGAGCAGTACTTC.

CDR3 bases: TGTGCCAGCACCCAGGGAGGGGTACCCTATGGCTACACCTTC. Protein product: CASTQGGVPYGYTF. This chain uses TRBV6-5 with TRBJ1-2; maybe TRBD1 (5 bases). CDR3 length: 14 residues. With 7 bases removed from V and 4 bases from J, the gap between germline ends came to 16 bases. The germline CDR1 and CDR2 sequences are MNHEY and SVGAGI.

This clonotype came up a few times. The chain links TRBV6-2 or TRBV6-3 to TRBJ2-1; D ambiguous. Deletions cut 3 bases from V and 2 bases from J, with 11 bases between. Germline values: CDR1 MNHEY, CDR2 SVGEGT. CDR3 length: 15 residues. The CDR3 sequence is CASSYVSETYNEQFF. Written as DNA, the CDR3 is TGTGCCAGCAGTTATGTATCGGAAACCTACAATGAGCAGTTCTTC.

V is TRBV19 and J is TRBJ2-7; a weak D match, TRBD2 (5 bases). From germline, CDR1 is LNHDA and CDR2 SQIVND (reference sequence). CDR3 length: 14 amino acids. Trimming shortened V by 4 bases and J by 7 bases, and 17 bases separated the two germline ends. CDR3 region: CASSNLAVYNEQYF. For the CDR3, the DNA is TGTGCCAGTAGTAACCTAGCAGTCTACAATGAGCAGTACTTC.

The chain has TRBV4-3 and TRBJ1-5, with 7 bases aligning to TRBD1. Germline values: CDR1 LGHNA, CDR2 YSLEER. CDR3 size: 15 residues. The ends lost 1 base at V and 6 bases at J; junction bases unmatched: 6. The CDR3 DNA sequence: TGCGCCAGCAGCCAAGGTACAGGGGATGGTCAGCCCCAGCATTTT. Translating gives CASSQGTGDGQPQHF.